This entry lists 24 T cell receptor beta chains sequenced from one sample in a study of blood T cell repertoires in COVID-19. The protocol was immunoSEQ multiplex PCR, while the TCRdb copy is restricted to in-frame clones and leaves out a portion. Among about 160,000 clones, about 80% were seen once, and the ten largest hold over 20%. The sequenced sample was peripheral blood. The origin of the receptors is a woman older than 75 with acute or convalescent COVID-19.

The rearrangement joins TRBV29-1 to TRBJ2-3; 8 nucleotides match TRBD1. V lost 7 bases, J lost 3 bases, and 12 bases stayed unmatched. This CDR3 has 15 residues. The germline gives CDR1 SQVTM, CDR2 ANQGSEA. The chain's CDR3 is CSAEQVRGRTDTQYF. CDR3 sequence (DNA): TGCAGCGCTGAGCAGGTCAGGGGGCGGACAGATACGCAGTATTTT.

The chain employs TRBV9 and TRBJ1-2, with TRBD1 matching over 7 bases. CDR3 length: 15 amino acids. Germline V gene data show CDR1 as SGDLS and CDR2 as YYNGEE. The V gene end was trimmed by 0 bases and the J gene end by 4 bases; junction bases not matched to a gene: 6. The CDR3 loop is CASSVGQGGSYGYTF. The DNA for the CDR3 is TGTGCCAGCAGCGTAGGTCAGGGGGGCAGCTATGGCTACACCTTC.

This chain links TRBV5-5 with TRBJ2-7; possibly TRBD1 for D (7 bases). This CDR3 spans 13 amino acids. Trimming cost V 4 bases and J 6 bases, with 14 bases left between them. Germline V gene lookup returns CDR1 SGHKS and CDR2 YYEKEE (reference sequence). The CDR3 protein is CASSASGGLEQYF. The CDR3 nucleotides are TGTGCCAGCAGCGCATCAGGGGGGCTCGAGCAGTACTTC. The whole variable domain, remainder taken from reference TRBV5-5 and TRBJ2-7, is DAGVTQSPTHLIKTRGQQVTLRCSPISGHKSVSWYQQVLGQGPQFIFQYYEKEERGRGNFPDRFSARQFPNYSSELNVNALLLGDSALYLCASSASGGLEQYFGPGTRLTVT.

The rearrangement uses TRBV18 and TRBJ2-7, with a weak D call TRBD2 (6 bases). Germline CDR1 is KGHSH and CDR2 is LQKENI. Trimming shortened V by 0 bases and J by 6 bases, and 15 bases separated the two germline ends. The CDR3 contains 15 residues. This chain's CDR3 is CASSPPGLSRGEQYF. In DNA form, the CDR3 reads TGTGCCAGCTCACCACCGGGACTGTCGCGGGGCGAGCAGTACTTC.

The chain has TRBV6-6 and TRBJ1-5; D is unresolved. Trimming took off 5 bases at V and 3 bases at J, with 5 bases between the two ends. The CDR3 extends over 12 amino acids. Germline CDR1 is MNHNY and CDR2 is SVGAGI (reference sequence). The CDR3 nucleotides read TGTGCCAGCAGTCCATTCAATCAGCCCCAGCATTTT. This codes for CASSPFNQPQHF.

In DNA, the CDR3 is TGTGCCAGCAGCGTATCGGGGACACTATACAATGAGCAGTTCTTC. This gives the protein CASSVSGTLYNEQFF. The chain has TRBV9 and TRBJ2-1; tentative D call: TRBD1 (6 bases). Per germline, CDR1 SGDLS and CDR2 YYNGEE. The CDR3 has 15 residues. Trimming took off 1 base at V and 4 bases at J, with 12 bases between the two ends.

The chain uses TRBV7-9 and TRBJ2-7; 14 bases are a match to TRBD2. V lost 6 bases to trimming and J lost 8 bases; unmatched junction nucleotides: 12. From germline, CDR1 is SEHNR and CDR2 FQNEAQ (reference sequence). This CDR3 is 16 amino acids long. The CDR3 nucleotides read TGTGCCAGCAGTTCAGACGGACTAGCGGGAGGTTCTAAGCAGTACTTC. Amino acids: CASSSDGLAGGSKQYF.

This clone was counted a few times. The chain links TRBV7-2 to TRBJ1-2; D remains ambiguous. The germline CDR1 and CDR2 sequences are SGHTA and FQGNSA. The CDR3 loop spans 13 amino acids. Trimming took 1 base from V and 1 from J, leaving 4 bases between them. CDR3 region: CASSLDSNYGYTF. DNA for the CDR3: TGTGCCAGCAGCTTAGACAGTAACTATGGCTACACCTTC.

V and J are TRBV5-5 and TRBJ1-1; a weak D match, TRBD1 (6 bases). V lost 4 bases, J lost 5 bases, and 12 bases lay in between. Germline V lookup: CDR1 SGHKS, CDR2 YYEKEE (reference sequence). The CDR3 runs to 13 residues. Here the CDR3 reads CASSALQGTEAFF. The CDR3 region has the DNA TGTGCCAGCAGCGCGCTACAGGGTACTGAAGCTTTCTTT.

This clone has only a few counts. V is TRBV12-3 or TRBV12-4 and J is TRBJ2-7; 8 nucleotides line up with TRBD2. V lost 5 bases to trimming and J lost 4 bases; unmatched junction nucleotides: 1. This CDR3 region has 12 residues. The CDR3 DNA sequence: TGTGCCAGCAGTCGCGGGAGGTACGAGCAGTACTTC. Protein product: CASSRGRYEQYF.

Comment on this clone: A read error may account for a junction end that differs from germline. This chain links TRBV3-1 (or the pseudogene TRBV3-2) with TRBJ2-7; no clear D. Germline lookup yields CDR1 LGHDT and CDR2 YNNKEL (reference sequence). The CDR3 extends over 13 amino acids. DNA for the CDR3: TGTGCCGGCAGCCAAAGTGCGGAAGACGAGCAGTACTTC. Translation gives CAGSQSAEDEQYF.

The V and J genes are TRBV18 and TRBJ2-5; 7 bases agree with TRBD1. Germline V gene sequence: CDR1 KGHSH, CDR2 LQKENI. Germline trimming cut 3 bases from V and 4 bases from J; bases unmatched to any gene: 2. The CDR3 runs 13 residues. The CDR3 DNA sequence: TGTGCCAGCTCACCCGGGACAGCAGAGACCCAGTACTTC. Translation: CASSPGTAETQYF.

This chain links TRBV7-8 with TRBJ1-1; no definite D call. Germline V gene data show CDR1 as SGHVS and CDR2 as FQNEAQ. Trimming pared 2 bases from V and 1 base from J, leaving 5 bases between. The CDR3 is 13 residues long. The CDR3, as DNA: TGTGCCAGCAGCTTACAGGAGAACACTGAAGCTTTCTTT. It is translated as CASSLQENTEAFF.

This clone has a handful of counts. This sequence joins TRBV18 and TRBJ2-1, with TRBD2 identical over 7 bases. Germline lookup yields CDR1 KGHSH and CDR2 LQKENI. CDR3 length equals 14 residues. V shed 3 bases and J 7 bases; nucleotides not matched to a gene: 6. CDR3 nucleotides: TGTGCCAGCTCACCCGGGACTACCGGGAATGAGCAGTTCTTC. Its translation is CASSPGTTGNEQFF.

The CDR3 DNA reads TGTGCCAGTAGTCCCCGAATGACAGGGGAGGATTCACCCCTCCACTTT. It codes for CASSPRMTGEDSPLHF. The rearrangement links TRBV19 to TRBJ1-6; the match to TRBD1 covers 8 bases. V gave up 5 bases and J gave up 8 bases; unmatched junction bases: 11. This CDR3 spans 16 amino acids. Germline V gives CDR1 LNHDA, CDR2 SQIVND (reference sequence).

The chain couples TRBV7-7 to TRBJ2-1; no definite D call. The V gene lost 1 base and the J gene lost 0 bases, with 7 bases spanning the gap. Germline-derived CDR1 and CDR2 are SSHAT and FNYEAQ (reference sequence). The CDR3 runs to 15 residues. In DNA, the CDR3 is TGTGCCAGCAGCTTAGACCCCAGCTCCTACAATGAGCAGTTCTTC. It codes for CASSLDPSSYNEQFF.

This chain joins TRBV5-1 and TRBJ2-5; D uncertain. Trimming shortened V by 0 bases and J by 5 bases, and 11 bases separated the two germline ends. The CDR3 consists of 14 residues. The germline V gene has CDR1 SGHRS and CDR2 YFSETQ. The CDR3 protein is CASSLGFPGETQYF. The CDR3 DNA reads as TGCGCCAGCAGCTTGGGATTTCCCGGGGAGACCCAGTACTTC.

This clone has only a few counts. This chain uses TRBV27 with TRBJ1-2, with D uncertain. Germline lookup yields CDR1 MNHEY and CDR2 SMNVEV (reference sequence). This CDR3 comprises 12 residues. Trimming left V 4 bases short and J 2 bases short, with 5 bases between. CDR3 residues: CASSYLNYGYTF. CDR3 nucleotides: TGTGCCAGCAGTTATCTCAACTATGGCTACACCTTC.

V and J are TRBV5-6 and TRBJ1-1; TRBD1 matches 7 bases. The V gene end was trimmed by 3 bases and the J gene end by 5 bases; junction bases not matched to a gene: 13. In germline, CDR1 is SGHDT, CDR2 YYEEEE. The CDR3 loop spans 16 amino acids. The CDR3 loop is CASSWTATGDWTEAFF. For the CDR3, the DNA is TGTGCCAGCAGCTGGACTGCTACAGGGGATTGGACTGAAGCTTTCTTT. Drawing the rest from reference TRBV5-6 and TRBJ1-1, the complete variable domain is DAGVTQSPTHLIKTRGQQVTLRCSPKSGHDTVSWYQQALGQGPQFIFQYYEEEERQRGNFPDRFSGHQFPNYSSELNVNALLLGDSALYLCASSWTATGDWTEAFFGQGTRLTVV.

This sequence joins TRBV2 and TRBJ1-5; TRBD1 matches at 7 bases. Germline V gene lookup returns CDR1 SNHLY and CDR2 FYNNEI. After removal of 6 bases from V and 5 bases from J, the junction contained 10 bases not matched to a gene. This CDR3 contains 15 residues. This CDR3 reads CASRRYRDSDQPQHF. Here the CDR3 DNA reads TGTGCCAGCAGGCGCTACCGGGACAGCGATCAGCCCCAGCATTTT.

The J gene is TRBJ1-1, the V gene TRBV27; no reliable D call. The germline V gene has CDR1 MNHEY and CDR2 SMNVEV (reference sequence). The CDR3 sequence is 16 residues long. V lost 5 bases to trimming and J lost 4 bases, with 20 bases between them. Here the CDR3 DNA reads TGTGCCAGCAGTACCCTAGGAAGGAGGGTGAGCACTGAAGCTTTCTTT. Translation: CASSTLGRRVSTEAFF.

The CDR3 coding sequence is TGCGCCAGCAGCTTTACGGTAGCGGGAGGGCCAGACGGGGAGCTGTTTTTT. It yields the protein CASSFTVAGGPDGELFF. The gene calls are TRBV5-1 and TRBJ2-2, with 11 bases identical to TRBD2. With V trimmed by 2 bases and J by 7 bases, 10 bases remained unmatched. Germline CDR1 SGHRS, CDR2 YFSETQ. CDR3 length: 17 residues.

The chain links TRBV7-9 to TRBJ2-1, with D perhaps TRBD1 (5 bases). The V end was cut by 6 bases, the J end by 8 bases, with 14 bases between. The CDR3 is 13 amino acids. Germline CDR1 is SEHNR and CDR2 is FQNEAQ (reference sequence). This CDR3 is CASSSAGWDEQFF. The CDR3 DNA follows: TGTGCCAGCAGTTCGGCAGGGTGGGATGAGCAGTTCTTC.

The rearrangement links TRBV6-1 to TRBJ1-2; 9 bases are a match to TRBD1. Germline V gene sequence: CDR1 MNHNS, CDR2 SASEGT. The CDR3 has 14 residues. V was pared by 2 bases and J by 4 bases, with 2 bases of the junction left unmatched. The CDR3 sequence: CASSEKTGGYGYTF. The CDR3 nucleotides read TGTGCCAGCAGTGAAAAGACAGGGGGCTATGGCTACACCTTC.